Included here is one TCR beta chain sequence, with context. Enrolled through a virtual design, the participants were between about 18 and 100 years of age and came from fewer than 30 US areas. Self-reported history from a screening survey and questionnaire set each donor's cohort. Looked up from germline, CDR1 is SGHAT and CDR2 is FQNNGV. The CDR3 spans 17 residues. The V segment lost 0 bases and the J segment 2 bases; nucleotides outside the gene matches: 9. These data are taken from a study of blood T cell repertoires in COVID-19. Only in-frame clones appear in the TCRdb table, and some are missing; sequencing was by immunoSEQ multiplex PCR. The sample holds around 190,000 clones, roughly 84% seen once.

The sequenced sample was PBMCs or T cells enriched from blood (not recorded which). This receptor was identified in a woman aged 30 to 39 who had been exposed to COVID-19. The V and J genes are TRBV11-2 and TRBJ1-2; 7 positions match TRBD1. The CDR3 spells CASSLDRLRGQNYGYTF. CDR3 nucleotides: TGTGCCAGCAGCTTAGACCGGTTAAGGGGGCAAAACTATGGCTACACCTTC.